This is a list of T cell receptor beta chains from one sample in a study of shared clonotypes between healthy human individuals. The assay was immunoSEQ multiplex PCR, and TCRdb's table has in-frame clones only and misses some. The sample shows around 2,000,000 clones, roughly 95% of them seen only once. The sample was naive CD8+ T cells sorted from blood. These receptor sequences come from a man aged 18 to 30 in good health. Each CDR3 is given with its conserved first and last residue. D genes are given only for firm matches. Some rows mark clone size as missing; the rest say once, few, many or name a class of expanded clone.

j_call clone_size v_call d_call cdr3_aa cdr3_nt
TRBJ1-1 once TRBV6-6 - CASEGSGTDTEAFF TGTGCCAGCGAAGGATCAGGGACGGACACTGAAGCTTTCTTT
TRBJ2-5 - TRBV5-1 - CASSPGSAETQYF TGCGCCAGCAGCCCGGGATCCGCGGAGACCCAGTACTTC
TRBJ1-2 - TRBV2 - CASSEFGGATYGYTF TGTGCCAGCAGTGAATTTGGGGGGGCCACCTATGGCTACACCTTC
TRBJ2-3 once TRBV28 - CASSLAPGSTDTQYF TGTGCCAGCAGTTTAGCCCCAGGGAGCACAGATACGCAGTATTTT
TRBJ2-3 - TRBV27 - CASSLRRQGDTQYF TGTGCCAGCAGTTTAAGGCGGCAGGGGGATACGCAGTATTTT
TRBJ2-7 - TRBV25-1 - CASSEYIGYEQYF TGTGCCAGCAGTGAATACATCGGGTACGAGCAGTACTTC
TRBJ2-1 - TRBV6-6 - CASTGTYNEQFF TGTGCCAGCACGGGGACCTACAATGAGCAGTTCTTC
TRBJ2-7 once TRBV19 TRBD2 CASSIEWSGRGSSYEQYF TGTGCCAGTAGTATAGAATGGAGCGGGAGGGGCAGCTCCTACGAGCAGTACTTC
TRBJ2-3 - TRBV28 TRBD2 CASSLGSSGYTDTQYF TGTGCCAGCAGTTTAGGATCTAGCGGGTACACAGATACGCAGTATTTT
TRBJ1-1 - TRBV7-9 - CASSLTAAGTEAFF TGTGCCAGCAGTTTAACAGCAGCAGGGACTGAAGCTTTCTTT
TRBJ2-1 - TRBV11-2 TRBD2 CASSLLAGGHRNEQFF TGTGCCAGCAGCTTACTAGCGGGGGGGCACCGCAATGAGCAGTTCTTC
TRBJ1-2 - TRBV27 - CASGWAGANYGYTF TGTGCCAGCGGTTGGGCCGGAGCTAACTATGGCTACACCTTC
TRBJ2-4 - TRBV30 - CAWSVQGGNIQYF TGTGCCTGGAGTGTACAGGGGGGGAACATTCAGTACTTC
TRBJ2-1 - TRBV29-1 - CSVEVWGATYNEQFF TGCAGCGTTGAAGTTTGGGGGGCGACCTACAATGAGCAGTTCTTC
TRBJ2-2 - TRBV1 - CTSSQRRTTGELFF TGCACCAGCAGCCAGAGACGCACCACCGGGGAGCTGTTTTTT
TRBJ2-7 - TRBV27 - CASSPAVGGNEQYF TGTGCCAGCAGTCCCGCCGTGGGGGGAAACGAGCAGTACTTC
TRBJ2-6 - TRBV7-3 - CASSWGSYGANVLTF TGTGCCAGCAGTTGGGGGTCTTACGGGGCCAACGTCCTGACTTTC
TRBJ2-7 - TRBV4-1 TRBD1 CASSQVILTGGYEQYF TGCGCCAGCAGCCAAGTGATTTTGACAGGGGGCTACGAGCAGTACTTC
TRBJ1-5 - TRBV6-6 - CASSWTASNQPQHF TGTGCCAGCAGCTGGACAGCCAGCAATCAGCCCCAGCATTTT
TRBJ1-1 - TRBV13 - CASSLGGTGNTEAFF TGTGCCAGCAGCTTAGGGGGAACAGGGAACACTGAAGCTTTCTTT
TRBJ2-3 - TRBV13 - CASLAVGTDTQYF TGTGCCAGCCTCGCGGTGGGCACAGATACGCAGTATTTT
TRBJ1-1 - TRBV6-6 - CASNEGGFTEAFF TGTGCCAGCAACGAGGGGGGGTTCACTGAAGCTTTCTTT
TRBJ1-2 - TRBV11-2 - CASSLTGGYTF TGTGCCAGCAGCTTAACAGGCGGCTACACCTTC
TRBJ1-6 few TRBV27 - CASSSWIYGNNSPLHF TGTGCCAGCAGTTCCTGGATTTACGGAAATAATTCACCCCTCCACTTT
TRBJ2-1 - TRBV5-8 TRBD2 CASSQPGLAGDEQFF TGTGCCAGCAGCCAACCGGGACTAGCGGGAGATGAGCAGTTCTTC
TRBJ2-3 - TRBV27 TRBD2 CASSLSSVGLGSTDTQYF TGTGCCAGCAGTTTATCGAGTGTGGGACTAGGAAGCACAGATACGCAGTATTTT
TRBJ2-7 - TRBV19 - CASSIDDNFYEQYF TGTGCCAGTAGTATAGATGACAATTTCTACGAGCAGTACTTC
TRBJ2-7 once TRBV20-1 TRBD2 CSAGAGDEQYF TGCAGTGCAGGAGCGGGAGATGAGCAGTACTTC
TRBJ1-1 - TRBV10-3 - CAISDGWPNTEAFF TGTGCCATCAGTGATGGCTGGCCAAACACTGAAGCTTTCTTT
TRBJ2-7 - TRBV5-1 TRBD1 CASSLGQGLDEQYF TGCGCCAGCAGCTTGGGACAGGGCCTCGACGAGCAGTACTTC
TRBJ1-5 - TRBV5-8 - CASSLMGDSNQPQHF TGTGCCAGCAGCTTGATGGGAGATAGCAATCAGCCCCAGCATTTT
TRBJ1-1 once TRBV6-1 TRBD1 CASSGPDRGERGTEAFF TGTGCCAGCAGTGGACCGGACAGGGGAGAGAGGGGGACTGAAGCTTTCTTT
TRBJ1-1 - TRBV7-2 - CASSLVSGLTSSSNTEAFF TGTGCCAGCAGCTTAGTGTCGGGACTGACGTCGAGCAGTAACACTGAAGCTTTCTTT
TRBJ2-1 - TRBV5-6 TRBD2 CASSWASGSTEQFF TGTGCCAGCAGCTGGGCTAGCGGGAGTACTGAGCAGTTCTTC
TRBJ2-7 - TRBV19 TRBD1 CASSDRWTGGYEQYF TGTGCCAGTAGCGACCGTTGGACAGGGGGCTACGAGCAGTACTTC
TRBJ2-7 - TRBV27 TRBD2 CASSSRGSYEQYF TGTGCCAGCAGTTCGCGGGGGTCCTACGAGCAGTACTTC
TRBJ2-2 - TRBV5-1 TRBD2 CASSWTSGNTGELFF TGCGCCAGCAGCTGGACTAGCGGGAACACCGGGGAGCTGTTTTTT
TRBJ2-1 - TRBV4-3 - CASSHLLGAPTNEQFF TGCGCCAGCAGCCATTTGCTCGGAGCCCCCACCAATGAGCAGTTCTTC
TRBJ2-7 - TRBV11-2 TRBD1 CASSLARDRAANIVYEQYF TGTGCCAGCAGCTTAGCCCGGGACAGGGCTGCGAATATAGTATACGAGCAGTACTTC
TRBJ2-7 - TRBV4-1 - CASSQALHHEQYF TGCGCCAGCAGCCAAGCTCTCCACCACGAGCAGTACTTC
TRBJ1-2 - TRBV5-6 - CASSFPTGPYGYTF TGTGCCAGCAGCTTCCCGACAGGCCCCTATGGCTACACCTTC
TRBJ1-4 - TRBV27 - CASSLREPGQNEKLFF TGTGCCAGCAGTTTACGGGAGCCGGGACAAAATGAAAAACTGTTTTTT
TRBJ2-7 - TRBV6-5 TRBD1 CASSPAGQGFYEQYF TGTGCCAGCAGTCCTGCGGGACAGGGTTTCTACGAGCAGTACTTC
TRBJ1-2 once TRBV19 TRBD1 CASSLLTGGAPHGYTF TGTGCCAGTAGTCTCTTGACAGGGGGCGCTCCCCATGGCTACACCTTC
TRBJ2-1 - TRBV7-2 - CASSLGDPRLRNEQFF TGTGCCAGCAGCTTAGGCGACCCAAGGCTGAGAAATGAGCAGTTCTTC
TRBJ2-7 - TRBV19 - CASSKQVYTYEQYF TGTGCCAGTAGTAAACAGGTTTATACCTACGAGCAGTACTTC
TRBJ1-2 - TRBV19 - CASSPTLNYGYTF TGTGCCAGTAGTCCGACCTTAAACTATGGCTACACCTTC
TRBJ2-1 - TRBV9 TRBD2 CASRGLAGEQFF TGTGCCAGCAGGGGACTAGCGGGTGAGCAGTTCTTC
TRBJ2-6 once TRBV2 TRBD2 CASSRGGGSGANVLTF TGTGCCAGCAGTCGGGGGGGTGGCTCCGGGGCCAACGTCCTGACTTTC
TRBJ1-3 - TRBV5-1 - CASSLDGRQNSGNTIYF TGCGCCAGCAGCTTGGATGGGCGGCAAAACTCTGGAAACACCATATATTTT